The present T cell receptor beta chain was sequenced within a study of Graves' ophthalmopathy and Graves' hyperthyroidism. V lost 3 bases to trimming and J lost 3 bases, with 8 bases between them. This CDR3 spans 13 amino acids. From germline, CDR1 is SNHLY and CDR2 FYNNEI. This clonotype was observed a few times. Researchers took RNA transcripts and amplified TCR beta CDR3 regions from them. Second-round multiplex PCR came after a first-round RT-PCR that employed HTBI primers. TCRdb analysed the multiplex PCR reads with MiXCR anew, one entry per CDR3 protein. The sample holds 900,000 to 1,200,000 distinct CDR3 sequences, 35% to 40% seen once.

The material sequenced was peripheral blood or thyroid tissue (not recorded which). The rearrangement uses TRBV2 and TRBJ1-2; D ambiguous. The TCR sequence derives from an adult man with Graves' hyperthyroidism. CDR3 loop: CASSERVDYGYTF. The CDR3, as DNA: TGTGCCAGCAGTGAGAGGGTGGACTATGGCTACACCTTC.